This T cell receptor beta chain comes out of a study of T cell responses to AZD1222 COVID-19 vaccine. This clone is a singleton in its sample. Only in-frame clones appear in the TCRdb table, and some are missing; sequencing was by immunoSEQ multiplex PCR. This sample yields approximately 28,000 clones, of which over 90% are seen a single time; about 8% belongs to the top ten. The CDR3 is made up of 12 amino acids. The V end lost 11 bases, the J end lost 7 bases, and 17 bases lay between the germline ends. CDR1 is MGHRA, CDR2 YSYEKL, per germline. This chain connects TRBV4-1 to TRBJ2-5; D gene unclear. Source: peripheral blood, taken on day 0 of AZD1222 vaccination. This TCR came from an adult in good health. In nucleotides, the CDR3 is TGCGCCCAGTTAAGGGTGTGTGGGACCCAGTACTTC. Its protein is CAQLRVCGTQYF.